These 13 T cell receptor beta chains were sequenced from one sample in a study of shared clonotypes between healthy human individuals. Here immunoSEQ multiplex PCR was the method, and the copy in TCRdb shows in-frame clones only, minus some. The repertoire holds around 2.1 million clones, with 95% as singletons. The sample comprised naive CD4+ T cells sorted from blood. This sample's subset: CD45RA+ positively selected. The origin of the receptors is a man aged 18 to 29 in good health.

The chain has TRBV11-1 and TRBJ2-2; TRBD2 is a possible D gene (7 bases). CDR3 length: 17 residues. V was shortened by 5 bases and J by 2 bases, with 18 bases between the two germline ends. The germline V gene encodes CDR1 SGHAT and CDR2 FQDESV (reference sequence). CDR3 region: CASSHVRGGANTGELFF. The CDR3 coding sequence is TGTGCCAGCAGCCACGTTCGTGGGGGGGCTAACACCGGGGAGCTGTTTTTT.

The rearrangement uses TRBV6-6 and TRBJ1-4, with a possible D match to TRBD1 (5 bases). CDR1 MNHNY and CDR2 SVGAGI come from the germline V gene (reference sequence). The CDR3 has 15 residues. The germline V and J ends were trimmed by 4 bases and 8 bases, with 17 bases remaining between them. CDR3 in amino acids: CASSSGPPKGEKLFF. Written as DNA, the CDR3 is TGTGCCAGCAGTTCTGGACCTCCCAAGGGGGAAAAACTGTTTTTT.

A remark on this clone: Other DNA sequences in the same sample also yield this CDR3. The V gene is TRBV28, the J gene TRBJ1-5, with unresolved D. V was shortened by 2 bases and J by 2 bases, with 10 bases between the two germline ends. The germline V gene has CDR1 MDHEN and CDR2 SYDVKM. This CDR3 has 15 residues. CDR3 coding DNA: TGTGCCAGCAGTTTAGAGGGTTTAGGCAATCAGCCCCAGCATTTT. This gives the protein CASSLEGLGNQPQHF.

The genes are TRBV2 and TRBJ2-5, with 11 bases that match TRBD2. Per the germline V gene, CDR1 is SNHLY and CDR2 is FYNNEI. J was trimmed by 5 bases and V by 8 bases; bases with no gene match: 7. The CDR3 consists of 14 residues. The CDR3 loop is CASGIAGGTETQYF. The CDR3 DNA reads TGTGCCAGCGGAATAGCGGGGGGGACGGAGACCCAGTACTTC.

In its sample, this clone was seen once. The chain recombines TRBV5-1 with TRBJ1-2; no reliable D call. Germline CDR1 reads SGHRS; CDR2 reads YFSETQ. V was clipped by 0 bases and J by 5 bases, with 14 bases between them. CDR3 length: 15 residues. CDR3 bases: TGCGCCAGCAGCTTGGTTCGGGGAGTGGAGTATGGCTACACCTTC. Amino acids: CASSLVRGVEYGYTF.

This clone showed up just once. This chain connects TRBV2 to TRBJ2-5, with a possible D match to TRBD1 (6 bases). This CDR3 contains 12 residues. CDR1 SNHLY and CDR2 FYNNEI come from the germline V gene. Trimming cost V 8 bases and J 3 bases, with 10 bases left between them. This chain's CDR3 is CASGQIEETQYF. CDR3 nucleotide sequence: TGTGCCAGCGGACAGATCGAAGAGACCCAGTACTTC.

The rearrangement joins TRBV10-3 to TRBJ1-1; D might be TRBD1 (5 bases). The length of the CDR3 is 15 residues. Deletions cut 0 bases from V and 4 bases from J, with 12 bases between. From germline, CDR1 is ENHRY and CDR2 SYGVKD. In DNA, the CDR3 is TGTGCCATCAGTGAGTCAGGGGCCCTGGGCACTGAAGCTTTCTTT. This sequence encodes CAISESGALGTEAFF.

The chain uses TRBV18 and TRBJ2-3, with D perhaps matching TRBD1 (6 bases). V dropped 4 bases and J dropped 4 bases, with 18 bases sitting between them. Germline lookup yields CDR1 KGHSH and CDR2 LQKENI. This CDR3 has 16 residues. The CDR3 reads CASSLAGVLGADTQYF. Here the CDR3 DNA reads TGTGCCAGCTCACTCGCAGGGGTCCTGGGCGCAGATACGCAGTATTTT.

This chain uses TRBV11-3 with TRBJ2-3, with 7 bases aligning to TRBD2. The germline V gene encodes CDR1 SGHNT and CDR2 YENEEA. Trimming at V came to 1 base and at J to 2 bases, leaving 9 bases not matched to a gene. The CDR3 is 17 amino acids. DNA of the CDR3: TGTGCCAGCAGCTTAGGAGCAGCGGGAACCCACACAGATACGCAGTATTTT. Its translation is CASSLGAAGTHTDTQYF.

This rearrangement joins TRBV27 to TRBJ1-5, with D unclear. Germline V lookup: CDR1 MNHEY, CDR2 SMNVEV (reference sequence). V shed 1 base and J shed 2 bases, with 9 bases lying between them. The CDR3 has 15 residues. CDR3 coding DNA: TGTGCCAGCAGTTTATTTCGGCAGGGCAATCAGCCCCAGCATTTT. It translates to CASSLFRQGNQPQHF.

This chain uses TRBV7-9 with TRBJ2-3; 9 bases map to TRBD1. The CDR3 spans 15 residues. V was pared by 5 bases and J by 3 bases, with 6 bases of the junction left unmatched. The germline gives CDR1 SEHNR, CDR2 FQNEAQ (reference sequence). The DNA for the CDR3 is TGTGCCAGCAGCAAGGGACAGGGTGGTACAGATACGCAGTATTTT. Translated, it gives CASSKGQGGTDTQYF.

This clone has just one count. This sequence joins TRBV5-1 and TRBJ2-2; TRBD2 agrees at 11 bases. The germline gives CDR1 SGHRS, CDR2 YFSETQ. Losses at the gene ends were 3 bases for V and 2 bases for J; bases not matched to a gene: 3. This CDR3 has 16 residues. The DNA of the CDR3 is TGCGCCAGCAGCTCTACTAGCGGGAGTAACACCGGGGAGCTGTTTTTT. As protein: CASSSTSGSNTGELFF.

The chain employs TRBV6-1 and TRBJ1-1, with D hard to call. Looked up from germline, CDR1 is MNHNS and CDR2 is SASEGT. The CDR3 covers 16 residues. The V end was cut by 3 bases, the J end by 3 bases, with 17 bases between. The CDR3 is CASSDGSGRGHTEAFF. In DNA, the CDR3 is TGTGCCAGCAGTGACGGGTCAGGTCGGGGTCACACTGAAGCTTTCTTT.